The 12 T cell receptor beta chains reported below all come from one sample, sequenced in a study of shared clonotypes between healthy human individuals. Sequencing was performed with immunoSEQ multiplex PCR; in TCRdb, only in-frame clones are kept and a portion is missing. The sample yields around 500,000 clones, roughly 80% seen once. The sequencing input was PBMCs. These receptors were taken from a woman aged 40 to 50 in good health. Some clones in this sample may be carry-over from other donors' samples.

V is TRBV5-6 and J is TRBJ1-2, with D uncertain. The CDR3 sequence is 12 residues long. Germline values: CDR1 SGHDT, CDR2 YYEEEE. Trimming removed 3 bases at V and 3 bases at J, with 6 bases between. CDR3 coding DNA: TGTGCCAGCAGCTCAACTTACTATGGCTACACCTTC. Its protein product is CASSSTYYGYTF.

Worth noting for this clone: This probably arose from a read error, given a far larger clone one base away. J is TRBJ2-7 and V is TRBV11-2, with 9 positions matching TRBD2. The CDR3 has 15 residues. Germline V gives CDR1 SGHAT, CDR2 FQNNGV. Here the CDR3 DNA reads TGTGCCAGCAGCTTGGCGGGAGGGGCGAACTACGAGCAGTGCTTC. It is translated as CASSLAGGANYEQCF. Full variable domain (remainder filled in from reference TRBV11-2 and TRBJ2-7): EAGVAQSPRYKIIEKRQSVAFWCNPISGHATLYWYQQILGQGPKLLIQFQNNGVVDDSQLPKDRFSAERLKGVDSTLKIQPAKLEDSAVYLCASSLAGGANYEQCFGPGTRLTVT.

The rearrangement joins TRBV19 to TRBJ1-1; maybe TRBD1 (5 bases). Trimming took off 7 bases at V and 1 base at J, with 16 bases between the two ends. This CDR3 has 15 amino acids. CDR1 and CDR2 (germline): LNHDA, SQIVND (reference sequence). CDR3 nucleotides: TGTGCCAGTACAGGGCAGCCCCCAAGGAACACTGAAGCTTTCTTT. This sequence encodes CASTGQPPRNTEAFF.

V usage is TRBV11-2 and J usage is TRBJ2-3; D may be TRBD1 or TRBD2 (5 bases each). With 4 bases removed from V and 14 bases from J, the gap between germline ends came to 13 bases. CDR3 size: 11 residues. The germline gives CDR1 SGHAT, CDR2 FQNNGV. CDR3 DNA: TGTGCCAGCAGCTCCTCGGGGCATCTGTATTTT. Amino acid sequence: CASSSSGHLYF.

The chain links TRBV7-9 to TRBJ2-1; 13 bases map to TRBD2. Losses at the gene ends were 0 bases for V and 4 bases for J; bases not matched to a gene: 6. CDR1 and CDR2 from the germline V gene are SEHNR and FQNEAQ (reference sequence). CDR3 length: 18 amino acids. For the CDR3, the DNA is TGTGCCAGCAGCTTAGCCCGGACTAGCGGGAGAGTATACAATGAGCAGTTCTTC. This translates into CASSLARTSGRVYNEQFF.

Remarks on this clone: Germline and junction disagree at one end, which may indicate a read error. The V call is TRBV6-6, the J call TRBJ1-4; unclear D gene. The CDR3 sequence is 12 residues long. CDR1 and CDR2 from the germline V gene are MNHNY and SVGAGI (reference sequence). This CDR3 is CASSSPGRPTLF. CDR3 nucleotides: TGTGCCAGCAGTTCCCCTGGCAGGCCAACCCTTTTT.

This chain links TRBV6-1 with TRBJ1-3; the match to TRBD1 covers 7 bases. J lost 5 bases, V lost 4 bases, and 20 bases had no gene match. Per the germline V gene, CDR1 is MNHNS and CDR2 is SASEGT. The CDR3 is 19 amino acids. The CDR3: CASSVTQGSNRGRRNTIYF. CDR3 DNA sequence: TGTGCCAGCAGTGTAACACAGGGGTCTAACCGGGGTCGGCGAAACACCATATATTTT.

The chain uses TRBV4-1 and TRBJ2-3; TRBD2 aligns across 11 bases. The CDR3 is 17 amino acids. Germline CDR1 MGHRA, CDR2 YSYEKL. The V segment lost 0 bases and the J segment 4 bases; nucleotides outside the gene matches: 6. CDR3 amino acids: CASSQDRGGLAADTQYF. The CDR3 coding sequence is TGCGCCAGCAGCCAAGATCGTGGGGGACTAGCGGCAGATACGCAGTATTTT.

Remarks on this clone: A far larger clone is just one base off, so this is likely a read error. The chain recombines TRBV2 with TRBJ2-1, with a weak D call TRBD1 (5 bases). The CDR3 totals 12 residues. Germline values: CDR1 SNHLY, CDR2 FYNNEI. V was cut by 8 bases and J by 6 bases, with 11 bases left in between. For the CDR3, the DNA is TGTGCCAGCGGCCTAGACAGCAATGAGCAGTTCTTC. This encodes CASGLDSNEQFF.

This chain joins TRBV30 and TRBJ1-2; 8 bases line up with TRBD1. Looked up from germline, CDR1 is GTSNPN and CDR2 is SVGIG (reference sequence). The CDR3 is made up of 13 amino acids. V shed 5 bases, J shed 6 bases, and the junction held 8 bases outside the gene matches. Here the CDR3 reads CAWVRTGINGYTF. CDR3 bases: TGTGCCTGGGTTAGGACAGGGATCAATGGCTACACCTTC.

The rearrangement uses TRBV5-6 and TRBJ1-2, with D perhaps matching TRBD1 (5 bases). Germline loops: CDR1 SGHDT, CDR2 YYEEEE. The CDR3 consists of 15 residues. The V gene lost 0 bases and the J gene lost 5 bases, with 14 bases spanning the gap. CDR3 loop: CASSLGSDRLYGYTF. In DNA form, the CDR3 reads TGTGCCAGCAGCTTGGGTTCAGACAGACTATATGGCTACACCTTC.

On this clone: Given a far larger clone just one base away, this is likely a sequencing read error. The chain joins TRBV14 to TRBJ2-7; D is ambiguous. The CDR3 sequence is 12 residues long. CDR1 SGHDN and CDR2 FVKESK come from the germline V gene. V lost 5 bases and J lost 2, with 7 bases in between. In DNA, the CDR3 is TGTGCCAGCAGCTATCGGACCTACGAGCAGTACTTC. It codes for CASSYRTYEQYF.